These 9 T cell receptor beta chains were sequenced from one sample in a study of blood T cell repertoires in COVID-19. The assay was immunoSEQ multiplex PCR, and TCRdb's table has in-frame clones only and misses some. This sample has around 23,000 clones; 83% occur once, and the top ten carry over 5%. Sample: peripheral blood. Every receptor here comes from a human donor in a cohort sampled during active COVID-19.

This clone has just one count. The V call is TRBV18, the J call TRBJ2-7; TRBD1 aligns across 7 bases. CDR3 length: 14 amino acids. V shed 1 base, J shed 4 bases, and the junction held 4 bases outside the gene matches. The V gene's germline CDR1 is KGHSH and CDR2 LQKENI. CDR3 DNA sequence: TGTGCCAGCTCACCACAGGGGGCCATATACGAGCAGTACTTC. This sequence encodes CASSPQGAIYEQYF.

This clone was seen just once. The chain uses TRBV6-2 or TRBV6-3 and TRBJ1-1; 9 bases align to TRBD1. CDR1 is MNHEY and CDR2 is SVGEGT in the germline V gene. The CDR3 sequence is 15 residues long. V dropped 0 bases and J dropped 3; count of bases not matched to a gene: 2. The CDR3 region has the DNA TGTGCCAGCAGTTACTCGACAGGGGGGTACACTGAAGCTTTCTTT. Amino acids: CASSYSTGGYTEAFF.

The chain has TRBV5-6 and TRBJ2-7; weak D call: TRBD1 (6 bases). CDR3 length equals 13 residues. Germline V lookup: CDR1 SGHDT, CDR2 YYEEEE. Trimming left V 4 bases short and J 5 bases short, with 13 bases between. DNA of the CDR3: TGTGCCAGCAGCCCTAGGGACATAGACGAGCAGTACTTC. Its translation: CASSPRDIDEQYF.

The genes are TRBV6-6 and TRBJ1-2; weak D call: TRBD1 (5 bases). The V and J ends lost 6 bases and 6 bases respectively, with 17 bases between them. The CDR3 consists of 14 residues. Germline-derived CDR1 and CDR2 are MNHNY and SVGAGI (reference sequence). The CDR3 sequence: CASSPQQGLDGYTF. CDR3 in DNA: TGTGCCAGCAGCCCTCAGCAGGGCTTGGATGGCTACACCTTC.

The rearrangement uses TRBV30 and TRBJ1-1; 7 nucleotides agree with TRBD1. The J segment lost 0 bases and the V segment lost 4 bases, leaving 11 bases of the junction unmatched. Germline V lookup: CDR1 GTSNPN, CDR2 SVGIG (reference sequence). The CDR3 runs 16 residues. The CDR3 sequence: CAWNLGQPQMNTEAFF. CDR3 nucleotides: TGTGCCTGGAACCTGGGACAGCCTCAGATGAACACTGAAGCTTTCTTT. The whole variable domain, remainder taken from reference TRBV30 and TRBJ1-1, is SQTIHQWPATLVQPVGSPLSLECTVEGTSNPNLYWYRQAAGRGLQLLFYSVGIGQISSEVPQNLSASRPQDRQFILSSKKLLLSDSGFYLCAWNLGQPQMNTEAFFGQGTRLTVV.

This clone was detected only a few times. CDR3 in amino acids: CSVGQGSGNTIYF. CDR3 coding DNA: TGCAGCGTTGGACAGGGCTCTGGAAACACCATATATTTT. The V gene is TRBV29-1, the J gene TRBJ1-3; TRBD1 matches at 7 bases. The V gene end was trimmed by 4 bases and the J gene end by 0 bases; junction bases not matched to a gene: 0. This CDR3 region has 13 residues. Germline assignment: CDR1 SQVTM and CDR2 ANQGSEA.

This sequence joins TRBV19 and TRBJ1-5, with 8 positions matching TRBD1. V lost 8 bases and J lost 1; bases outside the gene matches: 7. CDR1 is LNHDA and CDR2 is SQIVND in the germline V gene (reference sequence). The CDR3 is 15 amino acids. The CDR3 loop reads CASRYQGASNQPQHF. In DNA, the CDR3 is TGTGCCAGTCGATATCAGGGGGCGAGCAATCAGCCCCAGCATTTT.

This chain's CDR3 is CASSFYDRGVYGYTF. The CDR3 coding sequence is TGTGCCAGCAGCTTTTACGACAGGGGCGTCTATGGCTACACCTTC. This chain uses TRBV7-2 with TRBJ1-2; 8 nucleotides match TRBD1. The CDR3 consists of 15 residues. Germline V lookup: CDR1 SGHTA, CDR2 FQGNSA. After removal of 3 bases from V and 4 bases from J, the junction contained 7 bases not matched to a gene.

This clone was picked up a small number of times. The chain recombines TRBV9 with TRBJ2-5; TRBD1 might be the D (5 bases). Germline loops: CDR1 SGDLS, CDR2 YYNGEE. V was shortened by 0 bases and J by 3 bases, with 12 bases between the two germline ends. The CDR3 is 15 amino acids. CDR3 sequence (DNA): TGTGCCAGCAGCGTAGGAGCAGGGATGGAAGAGACCCAGTACTTC. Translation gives CASSVGAGMEETQYF.